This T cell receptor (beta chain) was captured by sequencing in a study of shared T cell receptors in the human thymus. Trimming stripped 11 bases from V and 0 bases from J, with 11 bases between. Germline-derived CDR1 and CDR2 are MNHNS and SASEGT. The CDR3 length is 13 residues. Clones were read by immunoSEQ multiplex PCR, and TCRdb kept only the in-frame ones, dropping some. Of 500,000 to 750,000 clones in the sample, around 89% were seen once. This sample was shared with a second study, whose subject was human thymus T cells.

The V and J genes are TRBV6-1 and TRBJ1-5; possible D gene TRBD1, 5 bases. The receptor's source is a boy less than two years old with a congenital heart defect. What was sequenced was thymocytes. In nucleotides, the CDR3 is TGTGCCGGAGGGACGGATAGCAATCAGCCCCAGCATTTT. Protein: CAGGTDSNQPQHF.